These 21 T cell receptor beta chains share one sample of origin, sequenced in a study of shared clonotypes between healthy human individuals. The assay was immunoSEQ multiplex PCR, and TCRdb's table has in-frame clones only and misses some. The sample has roughly 2 million clones; 85% to 95% are singletons. The specimen was naive CD4+ T cells sorted from blood. Described subset: CD45RA+ positively selected. The receptors originated from a man younger than 30 in good health.

Comment on this clone: Other DNA sequences of this sample code for an identical CDR3. The chain uses TRBV15 and TRBJ2-7, with D maybe TRBD1 (6 bases). Per germline, CDR1 LNHNV and CDR2 YYDKDF (reference sequence). The CDR3 has 14 amino acids. Between the trimmed V and J ends, which lost 0 bases and 3 bases, there was a span of 9 bases. CDR3 nucleotide sequence: TGTGCCACCAGCAGAGATCCGGACAGCTACGAGCAGTACTTC. Encoded protein: CATSRDPDSYEQYF.

This clone was detected only once. The V call is TRBV9, the J call TRBJ2-5; D unclear. Per germline, CDR1 SGDLS and CDR2 YYNGEE. The CDR3 is 12 residues long. V shed 0 bases and J shed 5 bases, with 5 bases lying between them. The CDR3 sequence: CASSVDAETQYF. Here the CDR3 DNA reads TGTGCCAGCAGCGTAGACGCCGAGACCCAGTACTTC.

V usage is TRBV30 and J usage is TRBJ1-5; D gene uncertain. This CDR3 comprises 15 residues. CDR1 and CDR2 (germline): GTSNPN, SVGIG (reference sequence). The germline V and J ends were trimmed by 3 bases and 0 bases, with 12 bases remaining between them. CDR3 bases: TGTGCCTGGAGGGATCGGAGTTATAGCAATCAGCCCCAGCATTTT. It encodes CAWRDRSYSNQPQHF.

The chain couples TRBV4-3 to TRBJ1-3; D is ambiguous. Trimming left V 1 base short and J 0 bases short, with 7 bases between. CDR3 length equals 15 residues. Germline loops: CDR1 LGHNA, CDR2 YSLEER. CDR3 sequence reads: CASSQGTDSGNTIYF. In DNA, the CDR3 is TGCGCCAGCAGCCAAGGTACGGACTCTGGAAACACCATATATTTT.

This chain links TRBV27 with TRBJ2-7, with 10 bases matching TRBD1. Unmatched junction bases numbered 5, after V lost 0 bases and J lost 6 bases. The CDR3 runs to 15 residues. The germline gives CDR1 MNHEY, CDR2 SMNVEV (reference sequence). In DNA form, the CDR3 reads TGTGCCAGCAGTTTATCGACAGGGGGCTCTTCCGAGCAGTACTTC. Amino acid sequence: CASSLSTGGSSEQYF.

This rearrangement joins TRBV4-3 to TRBJ2-2, with 9 bases aligning to TRBD1. CDR1 and CDR2 (germline): LGHNA, YSLEER. This CDR3 is built from 15 residues. Trimming took 4 bases from V and 7 from J; bases not matched to a gene: 7. The CDR3 region is CASSPRDRAGGELFF. The CDR3 DNA reads TGCGCCAGCAGCCCCCGGGACAGGGCGGGCGGGGAGCTGTTTTTT.

A note on this clone: An end of the junction differs from the germline gene, which may be a read error. The rearrangement links TRBV6-5 to TRBJ1-5, with TRBD1 identical over 10 bases. The CDR3 totals 12 residues. CDR1 MNHEY and CDR2 SVGAGI come from the germline V gene. The CDR3 reads CASSYGGTGASF. As DNA, the CDR3 is TGTGCCAGCAGTTACGGAGGGACAGGGGCCAGTTTT.

The chain carries TRBV18 and TRBJ2-1; unclear D gene. This CDR3 is built from 11 residues. Trimming stripped 7 bases from V and 6 bases from J, with 7 bases between. From germline, CDR1 is KGHSH and CDR2 LQKENI. CDR3 nucleotide sequence: TGTGCCAGCTTCCTGGCCAATGAGCAGTTCTTC. Translated: CASFLANEQFF.

The chain is built from TRBV7-3 and TRBJ2-5; 10 bases match TRBD2. This CDR3 has 15 residues. V trimming: 5 bases; J trimming: 2 bases; junction bases outside the gene matches: 5. The V gene's germline CDR1 is SGHTA and CDR2 FQGTGA. CDR3 residues: CASSPSGGHQETQYF. DNA for the CDR3: TGTGCCAGCAGCCCTAGCGGGGGCCATCAAGAGACCCAGTACTTC.

The chain recombines TRBV6-1 with TRBJ2-7; 8 bases map to TRBD1. CDR1 MNHNS and CDR2 SASEGT come from the germline V gene. Trimming removed 6 bases from V and 3 bases from J; junction bases left unmatched: 7. The CDR3 totals 14 residues. The CDR3 region is CASRTRDRNYEQYF. The CDR3 nucleotides are TGTGCCAGCAGGACTAGGGACAGGAACTACGAGCAGTACTTC.

The V gene is TRBV5-1, the J gene TRBJ2-5; D unclear. Trimming pared 0 bases from V and 5 bases from J, leaving 11 bases between. This CDR3 is built from 14 residues. CDR1 is SGHRS and CDR2 is YFSETQ in the germline V gene. The CDR3 bases are TGCGCCAGCAGCTTGGGCACCCCCGGGGAGACCCAGTACTTC. Translating it yields CASSLGTPGETQYF.

Remarks on this clone: Other DNA sequences in the same sample also yield this CDR3. This chain joins TRBV9 and TRBJ2-5; TRBD2 matches at 9 bases. V lost 0 bases, J lost 4 bases, and 4 bases stayed unmatched. This CDR3 spans 15 amino acids. Germline-derived CDR1 and CDR2 are SGDLS and YYNGEE. The CDR3 sequence: CASSVAGLAGETQYF. DNA of the CDR3: TGTGCCAGCAGCGTAGCGGGACTAGCCGGAGAGACCCAGTACTTC.

The chain links TRBV18 to TRBJ1-2, with TRBD1 matching 10 bases. This CDR3 has 17 amino acids. Germline V gives CDR1 KGHSH, CDR2 LQKENI. V shed 6 bases and J 3 bases; nucleotides not matched to a gene: 13. The CDR3 DNA follows: TGTGCCAGCTCGGAAACCTCCGGGACAGGGGTTGACTATGGCTACACCTTC. This codes for CASSETSGTGVDYGYTF.

This chain joins TRBV6-1 and TRBJ1-1, with D possibly being TRBD1 (6 bases). This CDR3 spans 14 amino acids. V was clipped by 6 bases and J by 0 bases, with 11 bases between them. The germline V gene has CDR1 MNHNS and CDR2 SASEGT. The CDR3 nucleotides are TGTGCCAGCAGACAGGGCCAGATGAACACTGAAGCTTTCTTT. Amino acid sequence: CASRQGQMNTEAFF.

The chain uses TRBV27 and TRBJ2-1; 12 nucleotides line up with TRBD2. With 8 bases clipped from V and 7 bases from J, the junction kept 6 bases outside the gene matches. The CDR3 extends over 14 amino acids. Germline V gene data show CDR1 as MNHEY and CDR2 as SMNVEV (reference sequence). In DNA, the CDR3 is TGTGCCAGCGAAGGACTAGCGGGACGTAATGAGCAGTTCTTC. It yields the protein CASEGLAGRNEQFF.

This clone has a handful of counts. The chain recombines TRBV7-2 with TRBJ2-5; D might be TRBD1 (5 bases). V lost 5 bases and J 1 base, leaving 14 bases between the germline ends. The CDR3 has 15 amino acids. CDR1 and CDR2 from the germline V gene are SGHTA and FQGNSA. This chain's CDR3 is CASSRPTGVQETQYF. The CDR3 DNA reads TGTGCCAGCAGCCGCCCAACAGGCGTCCAAGAGACCCAGTACTTC.

This rearrangement joins TRBV30 to TRBJ2-3; 8 nucleotides line up with TRBD1. The CDR3 has 12 amino acids. Trimming cost V 3 bases and J 9 bases; bases outside gene matches: 5. Germline V gene lookup returns CDR1 GTSNPN and CDR2 SVGIG (reference sequence). The CDR3 is CAWSRQGATQYF. In DNA, the CDR3 is TGTGCCTGGAGCCGCCAGGGGGCCACGCAGTATTTT.

This clone occurred once. The genes are TRBV7-2 and TRBJ1-1, with a possible D match to TRBD1 (5 bases). Germline loops: CDR1 SGHTA, CDR2 FQGNSA. V was clipped by 5 bases and J by 2 bases, with 12 bases between them. CDR3 length: 14 residues. The CDR3 here is CASSLGVLNTEAFF. Here the CDR3 DNA reads TGTGCCAGCAGCCTAGGGGTCCTCAACACTGAAGCTTTCTTT.

This clone was found once. The chain has TRBV28 and TRBJ1-4, with 8 bases matching TRBD1. V gave up 8 bases and J gave up 8 bases; unmatched junction bases: 22. Germline values: CDR1 MDHEN, CDR2 SYDVKM. CDR3 length equals 18 residues. The CDR3 coding sequence is TGTGCCAGCTTTCCCCTCGGACAGGGTGGGGTCCTTCGGGAAAAACTGTTTTTT. Its protein is CASFPLGQGGVLREKLFF.

The chain employs TRBV18 and TRBJ2-7; 10 positions match TRBD2. Trimming cost V 2 bases and J 5 bases; bases outside gene matches: 9. The CDR3 is 16 amino acids. Germline assignment: CDR1 KGHSH and CDR2 LQKENI. The CDR3 is CASSPSASGSYNEQYF. For the CDR3, the DNA is TGTGCCAGCTCACCATCGGCTAGCGGGAGCTATAACGAGCAGTACTTC.

This chain joins TRBV13 and TRBJ2-1, with 7 bases fitting TRBD2. Germline V gene sequence: CDR1 PRHDT, CDR2 FYEKMQ (reference sequence). Trimming removed 10 bases from V and 5 bases from J; junction bases left unmatched: 11. The CDR3 is 14 amino acids. The CDR3 reads CAIDTRGGDNEQFF. Written as DNA, the CDR3 is TGTGCCATCGACACTCGGGGAGGGGACAATGAGCAGTTCTTC. Using reference TRBV13 and TRBJ2-1 for the parts outside the CDR3, the full variable domain is AAGVIQSPRHLIKEKRETATLKCYPIPRHDTVYWYQQGPGQDPQFLISFYEKMQSDKGSIPDRFSAQQFSDYHSELNMSSLELGDSALYFCAIDTRGGDNEQFFGPGTRLTVL.